This TCR beta chain was sequenced during a study of T cell changes during pregnancy in multiple sclerosis. Some clones are missing from TCRdb's copy, which holds only in-frame ones; the method was immunoSEQ multiplex PCR. The data show more than 55,000 clones, approximately 90% seen once. Germline assignment: CDR1 LGHNA and CDR2 YNFKEQ. The CDR3 has 21 residues. V gave up 0 bases and J gave up 0 bases, with 23 bases separating them. The chain combines TRBV4-2 with TRBJ1-4; weak D call: TRBD1 (5 bases). This clonotype was obtained from a female donor in good health, enrolled as a control in a pregnancy study. The material sequenced was peripheral blood, taken after pregnancy. This CDR3 reads CASSQDRWRGWRGATNEKLFF. The CDR3 region has the DNA TGTGCCAGCAGCCAAGATCGGTGGCGGGGGTGGAGAGGAGCAACTAATGAAAAACTGTTTTTT.